Below, 19 T cell receptor beta chains from the same sample are listed, as sequenced in a study of OX40 agonist ivuxolimab in advanced cancers. Produced via immunoSEQ multiplex PCR; TCRdb's table is partial and in-frame only. Of approximately 76,000 clones listed, approximately 83% are singletons. The sample consisted of CD4+ or CD8+ T cells sorted from blood, taken in a trial of the OX40 agonist ivuxolimab. The source of these receptors is an adult with an advanced solid tumor such as melanoma, head and neck, liver or kidney cancer.

This rearrangement joins TRBV6-5 to TRBJ2-7; 7 bases match TRBD1. J gave up 2 bases and V 2 bases, and 6 bases lay outside the gene matches. Germline values: CDR1 MNHEY, CDR2 SVGAGI. The CDR3 extends over 15 amino acids. The CDR3 loop reads CASSYQRDSPYEQYF. In DNA form, the CDR3 reads TGTGCCAGCAGTTACCAAAGGGACAGCCCCTACGAGCAGTACTTC.

This chain uses TRBV5-6 with TRBJ1-5; 12 positions match TRBD1. The V segment lost 4 bases and the J segment 5 bases; nucleotides outside the gene matches: 1. Germline V CDR1 and CDR2: SGHDT, YYEEEE. This CDR3 region has 14 residues. The CDR3: CASSGTGGYQPQHF. The CDR3 region has the DNA TGTGCCAGCAGCGGGACAGGGGGCTATCAGCCCCAGCATTTT.

The V and J genes are TRBV18 and TRBJ2-1; 7 bases are shared with TRBD1. The CDR3 runs to 17 residues. The V and J ends lost 3 bases and 2 bases, in that order; junction bases with no gene match: 10. Germline V gene sequence: CDR1 KGHSH, CDR2 LQKENI. The DNA of the CDR3 is TGTGCCAGCTCACCCCAGGACAGGACACACACCTACAATGAGCAGTTCTTC. It codes for CASSPQDRTHTYNEQFF.

This sequence joins TRBV18 and TRBJ1-3; the D gene is possibly TRBD1 (6 bases). Trimming left V 4 bases short and J 0 bases short, with 16 bases between. Germline loops: CDR1 KGHSH, CDR2 LQKENI. This CDR3 has 17 amino acids. The CDR3 sequence: CASSRLAGGDSGNTIYF. Written as DNA, the CDR3 is TGTGCCAGCTCACGCCTCGCGGGGGGCGACTCTGGAAACACCATATATTTT.

The V gene is TRBV7-8, the J gene TRBJ1-5; D is perhaps TRBD1 (5 bases). Germline CDR1 and CDR2: SGHVS and FQNEAQ. The CDR3 totals 16 residues. V was pared by 1 base and J by 3 bases, with 13 bases between. In DNA, the CDR3 is TGTGCCAGCAGCTTAGTACGGGGGGAAAACAATCAGCCCCAGCATTTT. This translates into CASSLVRGENNQPQHF.

This rearrangement joins TRBV7-9 to TRBJ2-3; weak D call: TRBD1 (6 bases). V was clipped by 6 bases and J by 0 bases, with 19 bases between them. The CDR3 totals 17 residues. The V gene's germline CDR1 is SEHNR and CDR2 FQNEAQ (reference sequence). Here the CDR3 DNA reads TGTGCCAGCAGTGCTGCTCGAGGGGGTACTAGCACAGATACGCAGTATTTT. It translates to CASSAARGGTSTDTQYF.

The V and J genes are TRBV7-3 and TRBJ2-2, with 7 bases identical to TRBD2. This CDR3 has 16 amino acids. V shed 1 base and J 0 bases; nucleotides not matched to a gene: 2. Per the germline V gene, CDR1 is SGHTA and CDR2 is FQGTGA. The CDR3, as DNA: TGTGCCAGCAGCTTAATGGGACTATCGAACACCGGGGAGCTGTTTTTT. It is translated as CASSLMGLSNTGELFF.

The chain uses TRBV7-6 and TRBJ2-5, with 12 bases matching TRBD2. The CDR3 extends over 16 amino acids. The V segment lost 5 bases and the J segment 9 bases; nucleotides outside the gene matches: 13. Germline CDR1 is SGHVS and CDR2 is FNYEAQ. The CDR3 DNA is TGTGCCAGCAGCATTCCTAGCGGGGGGGCCCCAGCGGCCCAGTACTTC. Residues: CASSIPSGGAPAAQYF.

DNA for the CDR3: TGTGCCAGCTCACCCGGGACAGTCTCTGGAAACACCATATATTTT. Its protein product is CASSPGTVSGNTIYF. This chain connects TRBV18 to TRBJ1-3; 7 bases align to TRBD1. Germline CDR1 and CDR2: KGHSH and LQKENI. Trimming cost V 3 bases and J 0 bases; bases outside gene matches: 2. This CDR3 contains 15 residues. The full variable domain, rest sourced from reference TRBV18 and TRBJ1-3, is NAGVMQNPRHLVRRRGQEARLRCSPMKGHSHVYWYRQLPEEGLKFMVYLQKENIIDESGMPKERFSAEFPKEGPSILRIQQVVRGDSAAYFCASSPGTVSGNTIYFGEGSWLTVV.

The V and J genes are TRBV19 and TRBJ2-1, with 13 nucleotides matching TRBD2. Germline V lookup: CDR1 LNHDA, CDR2 SQIVND (reference sequence). The length of the CDR3 is 15 residues. With 9 bases clipped from V and 8 bases from J, the junction kept 10 bases outside the gene matches. This CDR3 is CASRSLAGGRDEQFF. The CDR3 DNA reads as TGTGCCAGCAGATCACTAGCGGGAGGGAGGGATGAGCAGTTCTTC. The full variable domain, completed using reference TRBV19 and TRBJ2-1, is DGGITQSPKYLFRKEGQNVTLSCEQNLNHDAMYWYRQDPGQGLRLIYYSQIVNDFQKGDIAEGYSVSREKKESFPLTVTSAQKNPTAFYLCASRSLAGGRDEQFFGPGTRLTVL.

The gene calls are TRBV10-1 and TRBJ1-3; D not resolved. Germline assignment: CDR1 WNHNN and CDR2 SYGVQD (reference sequence). CDR3 size: 14 residues. V was trimmed by 4 bases and J by 0 bases, leaving 7 bases between them. For the CDR3, the DNA is TGCGCCAGCAGTGTTGGAGACTCTGGAAACACCATATATTTT. Protein sequence: CASSVGDSGNTIYF.

To note about this clone: The same CDR3 arises from other DNA sequences in this sample as well. The genes are TRBV14 and TRBJ1-2, with 8 bases lining up with TRBD1. With 4 bases clipped from V and 6 bases from J, the junction kept 4 bases outside the gene matches. Per germline, CDR1 SGHDN and CDR2 FVKESK. CDR3 size: 13 residues. CDR3 in amino acids: CASSPRQGNGYTF. In DNA, the CDR3 is TGTGCCAGCAGCCCCCGACAGGGGAATGGCTACACCTTC.

Only one count was recorded for this clone. The chain recombines TRBV14 with TRBJ2-7; D ambiguous. CDR3 size: 14 residues. V lost 0 bases and J lost 2, with 8 bases in between. The germline CDR1 and CDR2 sequences are SGHDN and FVKESK. The CDR3 bases are TGTGCCAGCAGCCAAGAAGGGCATACCTACGAGCAGTACTTC. It translates to CASSQEGHTYEQYF. Filled out from reference TRBV14 and TRBJ2-7, the complete variable domain reads EAGVTQFPSHSVIEKGQTVTLRCDPISGHDNLYWYRRVMGKEIKFLLHFVKESKQDESGMPNNRFLAERTGGTYSTLKVQPAELEDSGVYFCASSQEGHTYEQYFGPGTRLTVT.

This clone showed up just a few times. The CDR3 region is CASRHTGRTEAFF. CDR3 coding DNA: TGTGCCAGCAGGCACACAGGGAGAACTGAAGCTTTCTTT. This chain connects TRBV21-1 to TRBJ1-1; the table calls TRBD1, which could not be checked here. TRBV21-1 corresponds to a pseudogene. CDR3 length: 13 amino acids.

This rearrangement joins TRBV19 to TRBJ2-1, with TRBD2 matching 9 bases. This CDR3 has 16 amino acids. CDR1 is LNHDA, CDR2 SQIVND, per germline (reference sequence). Trimming cost V 2 bases and J 4 bases; bases outside gene matches: 6. The CDR3 DNA reads as TGTGCCAGTAGTATAAAAGCGGGGGGCCCTTACAATGAGCAGTTCTTC. Translating it yields CASSIKAGGPYNEQFF.

This sequence joins TRBV4-1 and TRBJ1-1; D uncertain. The germline gives CDR1 MGHRA, CDR2 YSYEKL. V lost 0 bases and J lost 0, with 5 bases in between. The length of the CDR3 is 14 residues. In DNA, the CDR3 is TGCGCCAGCAGCCAAGAGATAGTGAACACTGAAGCTTTCTTT. This sequence encodes CASSQEIVNTEAFF.

This clone was counted once. This sequence joins TRBV4-3 and TRBJ2-6; D not certain. This CDR3 has 15 amino acids. Germline V gene lookup returns CDR1 LGHNA and CDR2 YSLEER. Trimming cost V 0 bases and J 4 bases, with 7 bases left between them. DNA for the CDR3: TGCGCCAGCAGCCAAGATCGCCAAGGGGCCAACGTCCTGACTTTC. This gives the protein CASSQDRQGANVLTF.

This chain connects TRBV9 to TRBJ2-2; 10 positions match TRBD2. V shed 3 bases and J 1 base; nucleotides not matched to a gene: 12. Germline V gene data show CDR1 as SGDLS and CDR2 as YYNGEE. This CDR3 region has 19 residues. The CDR3 nucleotides read TGTGCCAGCAGCGGACGGGAGGGGCTAGCGGGAGAGAACACCGGGGAGCTGTTTTTT. Protein product: CASSGREGLAGENTGELFF. Combining the CDR3 with reference TRBV9 and TRBJ2-2 gives the whole variable domain DSGVTQTPKHLITATGQRVTLRCSPRSGDLSVYWYQQSLDQGLQFLIQYYNGEERAKGNILERFSAQQFPDLHSELNLSSLELGDSALYFCASSGREGLAGENTGELFFGEGSRLTVL.

This clone showed up just once. This rearrangement joins TRBV5-1 to TRBJ2-4, with D possibly TRBD1 on 7 matching bases. Trimming took 0 bases from V and 6 from J, leaving 19 bases between them. The CDR3 is 17 amino acids. The germline V gene has CDR1 SGHRS and CDR2 YFSETQ. The CDR3 loop reads CASSLAPGGGLGNIQYF. The CDR3 nucleotides are TGCGCCAGCAGCTTGGCCCCAGGGGGAGGATTAGGAAACATTCAGTACTTC. The variable domain in full, completed from reference TRBV5-1 and TRBJ2-4, reads KAGVTQTPRYLIKTRGQQVTLSCSPISGHRSVSWYQQTPGQGLQFLFEYFSETQRNKGNFPGRFSGRQFSNSRSEMNVSTLELGDSALYLCASSLAPGGGLGNIQYFGAGTRLSVL.